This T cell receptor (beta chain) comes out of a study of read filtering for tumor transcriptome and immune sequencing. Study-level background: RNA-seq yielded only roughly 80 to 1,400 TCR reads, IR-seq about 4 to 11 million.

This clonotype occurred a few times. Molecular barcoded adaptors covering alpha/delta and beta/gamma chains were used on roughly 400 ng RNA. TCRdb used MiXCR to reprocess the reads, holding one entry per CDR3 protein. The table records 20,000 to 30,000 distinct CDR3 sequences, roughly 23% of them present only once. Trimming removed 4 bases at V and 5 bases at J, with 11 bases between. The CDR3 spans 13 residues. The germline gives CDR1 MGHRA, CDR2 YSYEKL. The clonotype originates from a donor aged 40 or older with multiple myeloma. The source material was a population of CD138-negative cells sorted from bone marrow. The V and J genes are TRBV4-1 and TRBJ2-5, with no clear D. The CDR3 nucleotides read TGCGCCAGCAGCCGCGGATCGAGGGAGACCCAGTACTTC. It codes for CASSRGSRETQYF.